These 21 T cell receptor beta chains share one sample of origin, sequenced in a study of tumor-infiltrating lymphocytes in glioblastoma multiforme. TCR beta libraries were built from RNA through three nested multiplex PCR rounds using modified ARM-PCR. One entry per CDR3 protein, called by TCRdb with MiXCR from the multiplex PCR reads. This table has 13,000 or so distinct CDR3 sequences, about 66% appearing once. Specimen: brain tumor tissue. The receptors were sampled from a male donor with glioblastoma.

This clonotype was observed a few times. A single base separates this from a much larger clone, so it may be a read error. The rearrangement joins TRBV7-9 to TRBJ1-1, with D possibly matching TRBD1 (6 bases). The V end was cut by 4 bases, the J end by 4 bases, with 16 bases between. CDR3 length: 15 amino acids. Germline V gene lookup returns CDR1 SEHNR and CDR2 FQNEAQ (reference sequence). The CDR3 here is CASSSAWVGGTEAFF. CDR3 in DNA: TGTGCCAGCAGCTCGGCATGGGTAGGGGGCACTGAAGCTTTCTTT. The entire variable domain, with the rest obtained from reference TRBV7-9 and TRBJ1-1, is as follows: DTGVSQNPRHKITKRGQNVTFRCDPISEHNRLYWYRQTLGQGPEFLTYFQNEAQLEKSRLLSDRFSAERPKGSFSTLEIQRTEQGDSAMYLCASSSAWVGGTEAFFGQGTRLTVV.

This clonotype was recorded at least ten times. J is TRBJ2-7 and V is TRBV14, with 8 bases identical to TRBD1. The CDR3 length is 16 residues. V lost 6 bases to trimming and J lost 0 bases; unmatched junction nucleotides: 10. Germline values: CDR1 SGHDN, CDR2 FVKESK. The DNA of the CDR3 is TGTGCCAGCAGTTGCTATTCAGGACAGGGCTCCTACGAGCAGTACTTC. Its protein product is CASSCYSGQGSYEQYF.

A word on this clonotype: The junction differs from germline at one of its ends, possibly a read error. The rearrangement joins TRBV5-1 to TRBJ1-1, with a weak D call TRBD1 (6 bases). The CDR3 has 12 residues. Germline values: CDR1 SGHRS, CDR2 YFSETQ. CDR3 amino acids: CASSSPGHEALF. The CDR3 region has the DNA TGCGCCAGCAGCTCACCGGGACATGAAGCTCTCTTT.

V and J are TRBV10-3 and TRBJ2-1, with 9 bases that match TRBD2. Trimming removed 10 bases from V and 8 bases from J; junction bases left unmatched: 12. CDR1 ENHRY and CDR2 SYGVKD come from the germline V gene. This CDR3 region has 14 residues. The CDR3 here is CATYPGLAADEQFF. The CDR3 nucleotides read TGTGCCACCTACCCGGGACTAGCAGCGGATGAGCAGTTCTTC.

In its sample, this clonotype was seen once. A read error may produce the germline difference seen at one junction end. The genes are TRBV11-2 and TRBJ2-1, with D perhaps being TRBD1 or TRBD2 (5 bases each). CDR3 size: 16 residues. CDR1 SGHAT and CDR2 FQNNGV come from the germline V gene. The CDR3: CASSPSAGTFYNGQFF. The CDR3 bases are TGTGCCAGCAGCCCCTCGGCCGGGACGTTCTACAATGGGCAGTTCTTC.

The CDR3 DNA reads as TGTGCCAGCAGTCTTAACAGGGACACTGAAGCTTTCTTT. Its protein is CASSLNRDTEAFF. V is TRBV6-1 and J is TRBJ1-1; the D gene is possibly TRBD1 (6 bases). V was pared by 5 bases and J by 3 bases, with 10 bases between. The CDR3 loop spans 13 amino acids. Germline assignment: CDR1 MNHNS and CDR2 SASEGT.

The V and J genes are TRBV14 and TRBJ2-7, with 9 bases aligning to TRBD1. The CDR3 is 14 amino acids. Trimming cost V 10 bases and J 3 bases; bases outside gene matches: 10. Germline assignment: CDR1 SGHDN and CDR2 FVKESK. CDR3 amino acids: CATRQGVVGYEQYF. The CDR3 DNA reads as TGTGCCACCAGACAGGGGGTTGTCGGCTACGAGCAGTACTTC.

This clonotype is judged medium-sized (0.01 to 0.1%). The gene calls are TRBV4-1 and TRBJ2-7, with 8 nucleotides matching TRBD2. Losses at the gene ends were 1 base for V and 4 bases for J; bases not matched to a gene: 6. Germline V gene lookup returns CDR1 MGHRA and CDR2 YSYEKL. The CDR3 sequence is 15 residues long. This CDR3 reads CASSQGVGLDYEQYF. The CDR3 DNA is TGCGCCAGCAGCCAAGGGGTGGGACTAGATTACGAGCAGTACTTC.

The chain is built from TRBV20-1 and TRBJ1-4; D is undetermined. In germline, CDR1 is DFQATT, CDR2 SNEGSKA (reference sequence). CDR3 length: 14 residues. The V gene lost 5 bases and the J gene lost 0 bases, with 10 bases spanning the gap. As DNA, the CDR3 is TGCAGTGCTCCCCGTACATCAACTAATGAAAAACTGTTTTTT. This gives the protein CSAPRTSTNEKLFF.

The chain is built from TRBV4-2 and TRBJ2-1, with TRBD2 identical over 14 bases. The V gene end was trimmed by 5 bases and the J gene end by 9 bases; junction bases not matched to a gene: 6. From germline, CDR1 is LGHNA and CDR2 YNFKEQ. This CDR3 is 15 amino acids long. CDR3 protein: CASSSGTSGSGEQFF. DNA of the CDR3: TGTGCCAGCAGCTCTGGGACTAGCGGGAGCGGTGAGCAGTTCTTC.

About this clonotype: The junction shows a germline mismatch at one end, possibly a read error. V and J are TRBV29-1 and TRBJ1-6; weak D call: TRBD1 (6 bases). This CDR3 has 13 amino acids. Germline-derived CDR1 and CDR2 are SQVTM and ANQGSEA. The CDR3 reads CSVARGRESPLYF. In nucleotides, the CDR3 is TGCAGCGTTGCCAGGGGCAGAGAATCACCCCTATACTTT.

This chain connects TRBV11-2 to TRBJ2-1; D not certain. CDR1 and CDR2 from the germline V gene are SGHAT and FQNNGV. CDR3 length equals 17 residues. Trimming took 0 bases from V and 7 from J, leaving 19 bases between them. The CDR3 loop reads CASSLDRGVGLENEQFF. CDR3 DNA sequence: TGTGCCAGCAGCTTAGATCGTGGGGTGGGCCTGGAGAATGAGCAGTTCTTC.

This clonotype was seen a few times. A much larger clone lies a single base off, so this may be a read error. This chain links TRBV28 with TRBJ2-1; 9 nucleotides line up with TRBD2. The germline V gene has CDR1 MDHEN and CDR2 SYDVKM. This CDR3 has 15 amino acids. The CDR3 bases are TGTGCCAGCTTCCCCCCTAGCGGGAATAAATATGATCAGTTCTTC. This gives the protein CASFPPSGNKYDQFF. Combining the CDR3 with reference TRBV28 and TRBJ2-1 gives the whole variable domain DVKVTQSSRYLVKRTGEKVFLECVQDMDHENMFWYRQDPGLGLRLIYFSYDVKMKEKGDIPEGYSVSREKKERFSLILESASTNQTSMYLCASFPPSGNKYDQFFGPGTRLTVL.

The rearrangement joins TRBV11-2 to TRBJ2-1; 11 nucleotides match TRBD2. V was pared by 9 bases and J by 3 bases, with 16 bases of the junction left unmatched. The CDR3 is made up of 18 amino acids. CDR1 SGHAT and CDR2 FQNNGV come from the germline V gene. CDR3 nucleotides: TGTGCCAGTAGCGGCGGCAGGGGGACTAGCGGAATCTACAATGAGCAGTTCTTC. Its translation: CASSGGRGTSGIYNEQFF.

This clonotype is deemed medium-sized. The chain joins TRBV12-3 or TRBV12-4 to TRBJ2-5, with D possibly matching TRBD2 (5 bases). V lost 5 bases and J 2 bases, leaving 9 bases between the germline ends. The CDR3 sequence is 13 residues long. The CDR3 region is CASSNEGQETQYF. DNA for the CDR3: TGTGCCAGCAGTAATGAGGGACAAGAGACCCAGTACTTC.

This chain links TRBV10-1 with TRBJ2-2; a possible D gene is TRBD2 (5 bases). The germline V and J ends were trimmed by 4 bases and 6 bases, with 9 bases remaining between them. Germline CDR1 and CDR2: WNHNN and SYGVQD (reference sequence). This CDR3 has 13 amino acids. DNA for the CDR3: TGCGCCAGCAGTGGGGGTAGCGCCGGGGAGCTGTTTTTT. Encoded protein: CASSGGSAGELFF.

In this sample, this clonotype is large (0.1 to 1%). V usage is TRBV20-1 and J usage is TRBJ1-2; D is unclear. The CDR3 covers 13 residues. V was trimmed by 5 bases and J by 4 bases, leaving 14 bases between them. Germline-derived CDR1 and CDR2 are DFQATT and SNEGSKA (reference sequence). In DNA, the CDR3 is TGCAGTGCTGAAAGACCCAGTTCCTATGGCTACACCTTC. This encodes CSAERPSSYGYTF.

Ten or more counts support this clonotype. One end of the junction fails to match germline, which may point to a read error. The J gene is TRBJ2-7, the V gene TRBV7-9, with TRBD1 matching over 7 bases. Germline lookup yields CDR1 SEHNR and CDR2 FQNEAQ (reference sequence). This CDR3 spans 13 amino acids. The CDR3 here is CASSSRQGYEQCF. For the CDR3, the DNA is TGTGCCAGCAGCTCGAGACAGGGATACGAGCAGTGCTTC.

In this sample, this clonotype turned up once. The rearrangement joins TRBV7-2 to TRBJ2-3, with D perhaps being TRBD1 or TRBD2 (6 bases each). V was pared by 4 bases and J by 8 bases, with 22 bases between. Germline CDR1 is SGHTA and CDR2 is FQGNSA. The CDR3 runs to 16 residues. This chain's CDR3 is CASSSNREDGAGTQYF. CDR3 DNA: TGTGCCAGCAGCTCGAACAGGGAGGACGGAGCGGGTACGCAGTATTTT. Complete variable domain (other parts from reference TRBV7-2 and TRBJ2-3): GAGVSQSPSNKVTEKGKDVELRCDPISGHTALYWYRQSLGQGLEFLIYFQGNSAPDKSGLPSDRFSAERTGGSVSTLTIQRTQQEDSAVYLCASSSNREDGAGTQYFGPGTRLTVL.

For this clonotype: Its ends do not fully match the called genes, so a read error is possible. The chain couples TRBV20-1 to TRBJ2-3; the match to TRBD1 covers 7 bases. The CDR3 is made up of 14 amino acids. Germline V lookup: CDR1 DFQATT, CDR2 SNEGSKA (reference sequence). The CDR3 bases are TGCAGTGCCACCGACAGGGTGGGCACTGATACGCAGTATTTT. It translates to CSATDRVGTDTQYF.

The chain has TRBV10-3 and TRBJ2-7; 7 bases map to TRBD1. V shed 8 bases and J 7 bases; nucleotides not matched to a gene: 8. Germline CDR1 and CDR2: ENHRY and SYGVKD. There are 12 residues in the CDR3. The CDR3 DNA reads as TGTGCCATCGGTATGTCGGGACAGGAGCAGTACTTC. This codes for CAIGMSGQEQYF.